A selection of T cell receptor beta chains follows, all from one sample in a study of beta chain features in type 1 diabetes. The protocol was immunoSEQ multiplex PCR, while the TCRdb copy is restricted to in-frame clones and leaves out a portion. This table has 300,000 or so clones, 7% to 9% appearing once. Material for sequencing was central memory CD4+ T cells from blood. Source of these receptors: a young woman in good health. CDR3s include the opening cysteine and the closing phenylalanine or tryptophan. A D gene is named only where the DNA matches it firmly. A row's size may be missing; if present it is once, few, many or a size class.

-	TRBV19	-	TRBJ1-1	TGTGCCAGTAGTATCTTAGTGAACACTGAAGCTTTCTTT	CASSILVNTEAFF
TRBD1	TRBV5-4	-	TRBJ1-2	TGTGCCAGCAGCTCTGGACAGGCCAGGTTCTATGGCTACACCTTC	CASSSGQARFYGYTF
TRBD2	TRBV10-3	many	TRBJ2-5	TGTGCCACCGGGACTAGCGGGAGGGCCAGAGAGACCCAGTACTTC	CATGTSGRARETQYF
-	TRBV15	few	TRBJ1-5	TGTGCCACCAGCTCCGACAGGATTCAGCCCCAGCATTTT	CATSSDRIQPQHF
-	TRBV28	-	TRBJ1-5	TGTGCCAGCAGTTGGCTTAGCAATCAGCCCCAGCATTTT	CASSWLSNQPQHF
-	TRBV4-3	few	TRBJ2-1	TGCGCCAGCAGCCAAGAAAGTTTAACCCGGGGGGAGCAGTTCTTC	CASSQESLTRGEQFF
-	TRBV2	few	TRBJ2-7	TGTGCCAGCAGTGCAAGAGGAGACGCGGGCTCCTACGAGCAGTACTTC	CASSARGDAGSYEQYF
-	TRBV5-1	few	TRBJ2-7	TGCGCCAGCAGCTCGACTTTAGCCGAGGGGTCCTACGAGCAGTACTTC	CASSSTLAEGSYEQYF
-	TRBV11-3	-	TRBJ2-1	TGTGCCAGCAGCTCGTTCGGGCCCCAGCCCTACAATGAGCAGTTCTTC	CASSSFGPQPYNEQFF
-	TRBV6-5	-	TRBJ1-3	TGTGCCAGCAGTGACATCGGGAGTGGAAACACCATATATTTT	CASSDIGSGNTIYF
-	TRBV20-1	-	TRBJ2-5	TGCAGTGCTAGAGATCTAGAGACCCAGTACTTC	CSARDLETQYF
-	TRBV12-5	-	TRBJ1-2	TGTGCTAGTGGTTATAGCGGCTATGGCTACACCTTC	CASGYSGYGYTF
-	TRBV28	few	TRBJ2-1	TGTGCCAGCGCGGAGGGGAACTCCTACAATGAGCAGTTCTTC	CASAEGNSYNEQFF
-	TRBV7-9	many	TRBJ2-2	TGTGCCAGCAGCTTAAAATACTTGAACACCGGGGAGCTGTTTTTT	CASSLKYLNTGELFF
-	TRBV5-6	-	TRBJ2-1	TGTGCCAGCAGCTTGGCCGGGACATCCAATGAGCAGTTCTTC	CASSLAGTSNEQFF
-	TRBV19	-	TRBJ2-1	TGTGCCAGTAGTGCCCGGGGCTATATCTACAATGAGCAGTTCTTC	CASSARGYIYNEQFF